One sample yielded the 10 T cell receptor beta chains listed below, sequenced in a study of T cells in Graves' hyperthyroidism and ophthalmopathy. Amplified TCR beta CDR3 regions came from RNA transcripts. The TCR CDR3 first-round RT-PCR relied on the HTBI primer set. TCRdb ran MiXCR on the multiplex PCR reads and lists one entry per CDR3 protein. The table lists about 400,000 distinct CDR3 sequences, about 14% of them singletons, with roughly a fifth in the top ten. The sequenced sample consisted of blood. These receptors were taken from a woman aged 25 to 39 with Graves' ophthalmopathy.

This clonotype has a count of ten or more. V is TRBV20-1 and J is TRBJ2-1; D remains unclear. The germline V gene encodes CDR1 DFQATT and CDR2 SNEGSKA (reference sequence). CDR3 length equals 15 residues. V was trimmed by 1 base and J by 4 bases, leaving 14 bases between them. Written as DNA, the CDR3 is TGCAGTGCTAGAGCGCCCCCCCCGAGGTACAATGAGCAGTTCTTC. Residues: CSARAPPPRYNEQFF.

This clonotype was counted many times. The chain has TRBV2 and TRBJ1-6; D might be TRBD1 (5 bases). The CDR3 spans 17 residues. CDR1 SNHLY and CDR2 FYNNEI come from the germline V gene. Between the trimmed V and J ends, which lost 8 bases and 4 bases, there was a span of 21 bases. This CDR3 reads CASRRNTGGSYNSPLHF. The DNA for the CDR3 is TGTGCCAGCCGAAGAAATACAGGCGGCTCTTATAATTCACCCCTCCACTTT.

Note on this clonotype: A much larger clone lies one base from this, so it may be a read error. The CDR3 sequence: CSATSGTPGDQEAQYF. In DNA, the CDR3 is TGCAGTGCCACCTCCGGTACGCCGGGGGACCAAGAGGCCCAGTACTTC. The genes are TRBV20-1 and TRBJ2-5; a weak D match, TRBD2 (6 bases). The CDR3 extends over 16 amino acids. Germline CDR1 DFQATT, CDR2 SNEGSKA (reference sequence).

This chain uses TRBV13 with TRBJ2-7; 7 bases are shared with TRBD1. The CDR3 runs to 15 residues. CDR1 and CDR2 (germline): PRHDT, FYEKMQ (reference sequence). With V trimmed by 0 bases and J by 2 bases, 4 bases remained unmatched. Here the CDR3 DNA reads TGTGCCAGCAGCTTAGGACTGGGGACAGCCTACGAGCAGTACTTC. It codes for CASSLGLGTAYEQYF.

This clonotype occurred many times. The CDR3 loop reads CASSLGTGHQPQHF. The CDR3 nucleotides are TGTGCCAGCAGTTTAGGGACAGGGCACCAGCCCCAGCATTTT. The rearrangement uses TRBV12-3 or TRBV12-4 and TRBJ1-5, with TRBD1 matching 8 bases. Losses at the gene ends were 1 base for V and 7 bases for J; bases not matched to a gene: 3. This CDR3 spans 14 amino acids.

This clonotype was observed at least ten times. V is TRBV9 and J is TRBJ2-1; 12 nucleotides agree with TRBD2. Germline V CDR1 and CDR2: SGDLS, YYNGEE. The V gene end was trimmed by 0 bases and the J gene end by 7 bases; junction bases not matched to a gene: 2. The CDR3 contains 15 residues. The CDR3 loop reads CASSVELAGGNEQFF. The CDR3 coding sequence is TGTGCCAGCAGCGTAGAGCTAGCGGGGGGGAATGAGCAGTTCTTC.

Ten or more counts support this clonotype. The chain combines TRBV12-3 or TRBV12-4 with TRBJ2-5, with D unresolved. CDR3 length: 14 amino acids. Trimming shortened V by 5 bases and J by 5 bases, and 15 bases separated the two germline ends. The CDR3 here is CASSPPPRSETQYF. CDR3 sequence (DNA): TGTGCCAGCAGTCCACCACCACGGTCGGAGACCCAGTACTTC.

This clonotype has ten or more counts. The rearrangement uses TRBV28 and TRBJ2-2; 7 bases map to TRBD1. Germline V gives CDR1 MDHEN, CDR2 SYDVKM. This CDR3 region has 14 residues. V trimming: 7 bases; J trimming: 6 bases; junction bases outside the gene matches: 8. The CDR3 nucleotides read TGTGCCAGCACCGACTCCACAGGGGCCGGGGAGCTGTTTTTT. It codes for CASTDSTGAGELFF. Based on the CDR3 plus reference TRBV28 and TRBJ2-2, the full variable domain is DVKVTQSSRYLVKRTGEKVFLECVQDMDHENMFWYRQDPGLGLRLIYFSYDVKMKEKGDIPEGYSVSREKKERFSLILESASTNQTSMYLCASTDSTGAGELFFGEGSRLTVL.

With respect to this clonotype: A much more abundant neighbour one base away suggests this may be a read error. This chain uses TRBV5-1 with TRBJ2-2, with 8 bases lining up with TRBD1. Germline CDR1 SGHRS, CDR2 YFSETQ. This CDR3 spans 17 amino acids. J gave up 3 bases and V 6 bases, and 13 bases lay outside the gene matches. CDR3 region: CASTQAPATGDTGELFF. DNA for the CDR3: TGCGCCAGCACTCAAGCTCCAGCGACAGGGGACACCGGGGAGCTGTTTTTT. The full variable domain, rest sourced from reference TRBV5-1 and TRBJ2-2, is KAGVTQTPRYLIKTRGQQVTLSCSPISGHRSVSWYQQTPGQGLQFLFEYFSETQRNKGNFPGRFSGRQFSNSRSEMNVSTLELGDSALYLCASTQAPATGDTGELFFGEGSRLTVL.

This clonotype has just a few counts. The chain combines TRBV7-3 with TRBJ1-6; D unclear. This CDR3 has 13 residues. The germline CDR1 and CDR2 sequences are SGHTA and FQGTGA. V lost 0 bases, J lost 14 bases, and 11 bases lay in between. CDR3 residues: CASSLTAVGALHF. CDR3 coding DNA: TGTGCCAGCAGCTTAACTGCGGTGGGCGCCCTCCACTTT.